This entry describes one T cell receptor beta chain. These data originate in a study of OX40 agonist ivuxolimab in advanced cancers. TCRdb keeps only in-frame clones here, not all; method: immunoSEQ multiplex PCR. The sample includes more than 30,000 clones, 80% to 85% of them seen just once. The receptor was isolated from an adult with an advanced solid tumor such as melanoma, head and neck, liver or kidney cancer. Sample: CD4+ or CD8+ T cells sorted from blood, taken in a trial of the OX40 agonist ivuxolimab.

The CDR3 DNA is TGTGCCAGCTCATCGAGGGACACGAGCTCCTACAATGAGCAGTTCTTC. Protein: CASSSRDTSSYNEQFF. The chain carries TRBV18 and TRBJ2-1; a possible D gene is TRBD1 (6 bases). Trimming removed 5 bases at V and 0 bases at J, with 14 bases between. CDR3 length: 16 residues. In germline, CDR1 is KGHSH, CDR2 LQKENI.